A selection of T cell receptor beta chains follows, all from one sample in a study of T cell changes during pregnancy in multiple sclerosis. Profiling relied on immunoSEQ multiplex PCR, and the TCRdb table lists in-frame clones only, not all of them. Altogether under 35,000 clones are present, around 91% being singletons, with the ten largest covering under 0.75%. Here the sequenced sample was CD4+ T cells from peripheral blood mononuclear cells, taken in the third trimester of pregnancy. The receptors come from a female donor in good health, enrolled as a control in a pregnancy study. Each CDR3 is given with its conserved first and last residue. The D gene is left open where the match is weak. The size entry is marked missing in some rows and otherwise reads once, few, many or a size class.

J gene: TRBJ2-7
V gene: TRBV4-3
clone size: once
D gene: -
CDR3 protein: CASSQGQSRYEQYF
CDR3 DNA: TGCGCCAGCAGCCAAGGACAGTCCCGCTACGAGCAGTACTTC

J gene: TRBJ2-2
V gene: TRBV2
clone size: once
D gene: -
CDR3 protein: CASRARGSTGELFF
CDR3 DNA: TGTGCCAGCAGGGCCAGGGGATCCACCGGGGAGCTGTTTTTT

J gene: TRBJ1-5
V gene: TRBV27
clone size: -
D gene: TRBD1
CDR3 protein: CASGQGAVGQPQHF
CDR3 DNA: TGTGCCAGCGGACAGGGGGCGGTTGGTCAGCCCCAGCATTTT

J gene: TRBJ2-3
V gene: TRBV5-4
clone size: -
D gene: TRBD2
CDR3 protein: CASRAGTSGRNTDTQYF
CDR3 DNA: TGTGCCAGCAGAGCCGGGACTAGCGGGAGAAACACAGATACGCAGTATTTT

J gene: TRBJ2-3
V gene: TRBV9
clone size: -
D gene: -
CDR3 protein: CASSAYTDTQYF
CDR3 DNA: TGTGCCAGCAGCGCCTACACAGATACGCAGTATTTT

J gene: TRBJ2-2
V gene: TRBV19
clone size: -
D gene: TRBD2
CDR3 protein: CASIAGGVQNTGELFF
CDR3 DNA: TGTGCCAGTATCGCCGGGGGGGTCCAGAACACCGGGGAGCTGTTTTTT

J gene: TRBJ2-5
V gene: TRBV11-3
clone size: -
D gene: TRBD2
CDR3 protein: CASSLGLAGTQETQYF
CDR3 DNA: TGTGCCAGCAGCTTAGGGCTAGCGGGGACACAAGAGACCCAGTACTTC

J gene: TRBJ2-2
V gene: TRBV15
clone size: -
D gene: TRBD2
CDR3 protein: CATTGGGRGGELFF
CDR3 DNA: TGTGCCACTACGGGAGGTGGCCGCGGCGGGGAGCTGTTTTTT

J gene: TRBJ2-1
V gene: TRBV5-4
clone size: -
D gene: TRBD2
CDR3 protein: CASSFLGGSGEQFF
CDR3 DNA: TGTGCCAGCAGCTTCCTCGGCGGGAGTGGTGAGCAGTTCTTC

J gene: TRBJ2-6
V gene: TRBV5-4
clone size: few
D gene: -
CDR3 protein: CASSYDGVFAGANVLTF
CDR3 DNA: TGTGCCAGCAGCTACGACGGAGTATTCGCTGGGGCCAACGTCCTGACTTTC

J gene: TRBJ2-1
V gene: TRBV19
clone size: once
D gene: TRBD1
CDR3 protein: CASSLGQDNEQFF
CDR3 DNA: TGTGCCAGTAGTTTGGGACAGGACAATGAGCAGTTCTTC

J gene: TRBJ1-4
V gene: TRBV2
clone size: -
D gene: -
CDR3 protein: CASRATEVNEKLFF
CDR3 DNA: TGTGCCAGCAGAGCGACAGAAGTTAATGAAAAACTGTTTTTT

J gene: TRBJ1-5
V gene: TRBV2
clone size: -
D gene: -
CDR3 protein: CASSAASGGNQPQHF
CDR3 DNA: TGTGCCAGCAGTGCAGCCAGCGGAGGAAATCAGCCCCAGCATTTT

J gene: TRBJ2-7
V gene: TRBV7-2
clone size: once
D gene: TRBD1
CDR3 protein: CASSLRQGSYEQYF
CDR3 DNA: TGTGCCAGCAGCTTAAGACAGGGCTCCTACGAGCAGTACTTC

J gene: TRBJ2-7
V gene: TRBV13
clone size: -
D gene: TRBD2
CDR3 protein: CASSLAREGLYEQYF
CDR3 DNA: TGTGCCAGCAGCTTAGCGCGGGAGGGCCTCTACGAGCAGTACTTC

J gene: TRBJ2-2
V gene: TRBV7-2
clone size: -
D gene: -
CDR3 protein: CASSMEGVRTGELFF
CDR3 DNA: TGTGCCAGCAGCATGGAGGGAGTGCGTACCGGGGAGCTGTTTTTT

J gene: TRBJ1-2
V gene: TRBV29-1
clone size: once
D gene: TRBD1
CDR3 protein: CSVSSGTGALGYTF
CDR3 DNA: TGCAGCGTCTCCTCCGGGACAGGCGCTCTGGGCTACACCTTC

J gene: TRBJ2-3
V gene: TRBV6-5
clone size: once
D gene: -
CDR3 protein: CASREAGTSTDTQYF
CDR3 DNA: TGTGCCAGCAGGGAGGCGGGAACTAGCACAGATACGCAGTATTTT

J gene: TRBJ1-1
V gene: TRBV11-1
clone size: -
D gene: -
CDR3 protein: CASSFSGNTEAFF
CDR3 DNA: TGTGCCAGCAGCTTTAGTGGGAACACTGAAGCTTTCTTT

J gene: TRBJ1-4
V gene: TRBV29-1
clone size: -
D gene: -
CDR3 protein: CSVEDRGGSLPNEKLFF
CDR3 DNA: TGCAGCGTTGAAGATCGGGGAGGATCTCTTCCGAATGAAAAACTGTTTTTT

J gene: TRBJ1-1
V gene: TRBV9
clone size: -
D gene: -
CDR3 protein: CASSATPGGREAFF
CDR3 DNA: TGTGCCAGCAGCGCGACTCCGGGAGGGCGCGAAGCTTTCTTT

J gene: TRBJ2-3
V gene: TRBV6-6
clone size: -
D gene: TRBD2
CDR3 protein: CASSYTRGDSDTQYF
CDR3 DNA: TGTGCCAGCAGTTACACCCGGGGGGATTCAGATACGCAGTATTTT

J gene: TRBJ1-1
V gene: TRBV5-6
clone size: -
D gene: -
CDR3 protein: CASSLGGGDTEAFF
CDR3 DNA: TGTGCCAGCAGCTTGGGCGGGGGGGATACTGAAGCTTTCTTT